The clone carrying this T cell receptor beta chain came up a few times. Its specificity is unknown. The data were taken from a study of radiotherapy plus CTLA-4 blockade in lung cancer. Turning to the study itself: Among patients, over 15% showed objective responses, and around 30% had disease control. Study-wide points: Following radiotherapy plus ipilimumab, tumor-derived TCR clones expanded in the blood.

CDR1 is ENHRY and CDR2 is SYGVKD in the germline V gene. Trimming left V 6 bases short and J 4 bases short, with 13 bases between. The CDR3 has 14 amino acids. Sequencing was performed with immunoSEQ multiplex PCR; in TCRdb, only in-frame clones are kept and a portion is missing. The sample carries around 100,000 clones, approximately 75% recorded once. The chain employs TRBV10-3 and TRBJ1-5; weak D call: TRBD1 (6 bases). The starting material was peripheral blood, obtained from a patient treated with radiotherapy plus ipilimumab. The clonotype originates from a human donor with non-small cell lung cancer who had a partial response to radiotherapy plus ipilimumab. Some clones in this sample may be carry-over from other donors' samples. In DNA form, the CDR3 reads TGTGCCATCAGCGCCCTACAGGGTAATCAGCCCCAGCATTTT. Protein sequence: CAISALQGNQPQHF.